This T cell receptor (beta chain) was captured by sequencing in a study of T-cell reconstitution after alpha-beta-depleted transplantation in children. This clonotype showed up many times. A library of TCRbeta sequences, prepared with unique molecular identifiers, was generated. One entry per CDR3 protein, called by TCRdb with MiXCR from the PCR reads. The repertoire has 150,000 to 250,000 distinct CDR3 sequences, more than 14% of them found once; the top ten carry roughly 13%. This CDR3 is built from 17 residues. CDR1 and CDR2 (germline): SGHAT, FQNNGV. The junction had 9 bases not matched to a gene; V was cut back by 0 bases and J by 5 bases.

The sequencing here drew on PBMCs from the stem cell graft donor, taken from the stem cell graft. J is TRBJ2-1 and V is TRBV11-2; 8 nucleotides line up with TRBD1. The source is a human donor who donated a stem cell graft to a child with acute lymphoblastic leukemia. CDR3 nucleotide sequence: TGTGCCAGCAGCTTAGAAGTGGTGGCAGGGGGCGACAATGAGCAGTTCTTC. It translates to CASSLEVVAGGDNEQFF. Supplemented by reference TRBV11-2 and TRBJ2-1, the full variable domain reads EAGVAQSPRYKIIEKRQSVAFWCNPISGHATLYWYQQILGQGPKLLIQFQNNGVVDDSQLPKDRFSAERLKGVDSTLKIQPAKLEDSAVYLCASSLEVVAGGDNEQFFGPGTRLTVL.